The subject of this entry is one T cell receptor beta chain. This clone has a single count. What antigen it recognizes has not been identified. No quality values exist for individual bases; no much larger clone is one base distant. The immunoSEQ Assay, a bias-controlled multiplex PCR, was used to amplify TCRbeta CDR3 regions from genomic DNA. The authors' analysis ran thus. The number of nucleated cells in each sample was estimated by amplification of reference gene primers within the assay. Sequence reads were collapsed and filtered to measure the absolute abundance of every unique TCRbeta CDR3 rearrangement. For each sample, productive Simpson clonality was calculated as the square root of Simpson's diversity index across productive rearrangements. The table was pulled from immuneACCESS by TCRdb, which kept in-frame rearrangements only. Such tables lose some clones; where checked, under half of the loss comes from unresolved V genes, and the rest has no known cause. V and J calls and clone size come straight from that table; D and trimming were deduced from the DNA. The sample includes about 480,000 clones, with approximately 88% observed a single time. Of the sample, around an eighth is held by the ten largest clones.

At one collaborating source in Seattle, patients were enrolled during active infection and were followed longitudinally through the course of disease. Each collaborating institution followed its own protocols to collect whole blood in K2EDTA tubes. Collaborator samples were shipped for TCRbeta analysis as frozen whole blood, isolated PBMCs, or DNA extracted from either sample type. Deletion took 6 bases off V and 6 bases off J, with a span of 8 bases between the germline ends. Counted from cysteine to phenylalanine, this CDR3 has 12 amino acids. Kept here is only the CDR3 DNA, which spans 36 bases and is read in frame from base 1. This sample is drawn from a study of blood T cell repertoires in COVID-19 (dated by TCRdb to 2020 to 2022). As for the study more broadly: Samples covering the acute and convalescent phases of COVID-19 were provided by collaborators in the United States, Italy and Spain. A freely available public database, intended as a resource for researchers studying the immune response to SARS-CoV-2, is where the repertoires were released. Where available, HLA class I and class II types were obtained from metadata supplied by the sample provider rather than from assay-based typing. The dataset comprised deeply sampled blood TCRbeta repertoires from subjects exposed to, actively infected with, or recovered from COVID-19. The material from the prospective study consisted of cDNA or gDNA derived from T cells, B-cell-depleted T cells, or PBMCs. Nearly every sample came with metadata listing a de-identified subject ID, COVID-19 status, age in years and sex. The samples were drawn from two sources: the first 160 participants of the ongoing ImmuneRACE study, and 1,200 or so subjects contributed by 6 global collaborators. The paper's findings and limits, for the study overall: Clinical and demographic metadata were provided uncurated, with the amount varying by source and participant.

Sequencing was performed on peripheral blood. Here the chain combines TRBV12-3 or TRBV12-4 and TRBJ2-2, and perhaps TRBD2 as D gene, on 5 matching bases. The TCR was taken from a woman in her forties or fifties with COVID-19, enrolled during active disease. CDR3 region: CASSISAGELFF. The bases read TGTGCCAGCAGCATTAGCGCCGGGGAGCTGTTTTTT.